Below are 10 T cell receptor beta chains sequenced from a single sample in a study of T-cell memory formation after mild COVID-19. TCRdb re-analysed the 5' RACE reads in MiXCR, keeping a single row per CDR3 protein. The table has 150,000 to 200,000 distinct CDR3 sequences, roughly 16% seen once. The sequencing input was PBMCs or a T cell subset sorted from them (not recorded which). The receptors were gathered from an adult woman who had mild COVID-19 (a few samples of this study predate the infection). Cell type and time point are not known.

This chain links TRBV7-3 with TRBJ2-2; TRBD1 aligns across 12 bases. The CDR3 sequence is 21 residues long. Germline values: CDR1 SGHTA, CDR2 FQGTGA. With V trimmed by 5 bases and J by 6 bases, 22 bases remained unmatched. The CDR3 loop is CASSALIPGQGARNDAGELFF. The DNA for the CDR3 is TGTGCCAGCAGCGCCCTTATTCCGGGACAGGGGGCCCGGAATGATGCCGGGGAGCTGTTTTTT.

This clonotype occurred a few times. V and J are TRBV10-3 and TRBJ2-3, with 10 bases lining up with TRBD2. This CDR3 contains 16 residues. CDR1 is ENHRY and CDR2 is SYGVKD in the germline V gene. Germline trimming cut 2 bases from V and 6 bases from J; bases unmatched to any gene: 8. The CDR3 nucleotides are TGTGCCATCAGTGAGGGGCTAGCGGGGGACGCGGATACGCAGTATTTT. As protein: CAISEGLAGDADTQYF.

V is TRBV9 and J is TRBJ2-3; a possible D gene is TRBD1 (5 bases). CDR1 and CDR2 (germline): SGDLS, YYNGEE. V lost 2 bases, J lost 3 bases, and 10 bases lay in between. The length of the CDR3 is 14 residues. The CDR3 spells CASSVQGVTDTQYF. CDR3 coding DNA: TGTGCCAGCAGCGTTCAGGGTGTGACAGATACGCAGTATTTT.

This clonotype was observed a few times. The chain is built from TRBV7-3 and TRBJ2-7, with TRBD1 matching over 9 bases. The CDR3 is made up of 13 amino acids. CDR1 SGHTA and CDR2 FQGTGA come from the germline V gene. J gave up 7 bases and V 5 bases, and 6 bases lay outside the gene matches. The CDR3 spells CASSRQGDGEQYF. CDR3 in DNA: TGTGCCAGCAGCCGACAGGGGGACGGTGAGCAGTACTTC.

This clonotype came up a few times. The J gene is TRBJ2-5, the V gene TRBV12-3 or TRBV12-4; D possibly matches TRBD1 or TRBD2 (6 bases each). V was cut by 6 bases and J by 7 bases, with 15 bases left in between. The CDR3 spans 13 residues. In nucleotides, the CDR3 is TGTGCCAGCAGCCCCCGACAGGAGGGGACCCAGTACTTC. Its protein product is CASSPRQEGTQYF.

V is TRBV7-2 and J is TRBJ2-7; 7 bases map to TRBD2. Germline V gives CDR1 SGHTA, CDR2 FQGNSA. The CDR3 consists of 16 residues. V gave up 5 bases and J gave up 4 bases; unmatched junction bases: 14. CDR3 bases: TGTGCCAGCAGCCCTGCTAGAGCGGGAAGTAGATACGAGCAGTACTTC. Its translation is CASSPARAGSRYEQYF. The whole variable domain, filled in from reference TRBV7-2 and TRBJ2-7, reads GAGVSQSPSNKVTEKGKDVELRCDPISGHTALYWYRQSLGQGLEFLIYFQGNSAPDKSGLPSDRFSAERTGGSVSTLTIQRTQQEDSAVYLCASSPARAGSRYEQYFGPGTRLTVT.

This clonotype has a handful of counts. The chain links TRBV29-1 to TRBJ1-1; TRBD1 matches 11 bases. Losses at the gene ends were 6 bases for V and 6 bases for J; bases not matched to a gene: 6. Germline loops: CDR1 SQVTM, CDR2 ANQGSEA. This CDR3 is built from 13 residues. The CDR3 region is CSVSGQGGSEAFF. DNA of the CDR3: TGCAGCGTCTCGGGACAGGGGGGTTCTGAAGCTTTCTTT.

The sample holds a few counts of this clonotype. The gene calls are TRBV5-1 and TRBJ2-1; possibly TRBD1 for D (6 bases). Between the trimmed V and J ends, which lost 0 bases and 7 bases, there was a span of 29 bases. The germline CDR1 and CDR2 sequences are SGHRS and YFSETQ. This CDR3 has 20 amino acids. CDR3: CASSLATSIRDKKFGNEQFF. The CDR3 coding sequence is TGCGCCAGCAGCTTGGCTACTTCAATCCGGGACAAAAAGTTTGGTAATGAGCAGTTCTTC.

This clonotype was picked up a small number of times. The chain combines TRBV7-2 with TRBJ2-1; the match to TRBD2 covers 8 bases. The junction had 15 bases not matched to a gene; V was cut back by 1 base and J by 7 bases. Germline assignment: CDR1 SGHTA and CDR2 FQGNSA. CDR3 size: 18 residues. CDR3 amino acids: CASSLVFFGLAGPNEQFF. The CDR3 DNA is TGTGCCAGCAGCTTAGTCTTTTTTGGGCTAGCGGGTCCAAATGAGCAGTTCTTC.

This rearrangement joins TRBV7-9 to TRBJ2-1, with 12 bases identical to TRBD1. The CDR3 has 14 amino acids. Germline-derived CDR1 and CDR2 are SEHNR and FQNEAQ (reference sequence). J lost 10 bases, V lost 5 bases, and 6 bases had no gene match. The CDR3 reads CASSTGTGGYEQFF. The CDR3 coding sequence is TGTGCCAGCAGCACCGGGACAGGGGGCTACGAGCAGTTCTTC.